Listed here are 30 T cell receptor beta chains from one sample, sequenced in a study of T-cell reconstitution after alpha-beta-depleted transplantation in children. Unique molecular identifiers were incorporated into the prepared TCRbeta library. TCRdb fed the PCR reads into MiXCR, producing one record per CDR3 protein. This table has 420,000 or so distinct CDR3 sequences, 11% appearing once. Sequencing was performed on PBMCs from the stem cell graft donor, taken from the stem cell graft. The receptors here all came from a human donor who donated a stem cell graft to a child with acute myeloid leukemia.

There are a few counts of this clonotype. The rearrangement joins TRBV6-2 or TRBV6-3 to TRBJ1-5; 8 nucleotides align to TRBD1. The V gene's germline CDR1 is MNHEY and CDR2 SVGEGT. The CDR3 runs to 16 residues. V dropped 4 bases and J dropped 2; count of bases not matched to a gene: 7. For the CDR3, the DNA is TGTGCCAGCAGTTGGACAGGGCCTTGGGGCAATCAGCCCCAGCATTTT. It is translated as CASSWTGPWGNQPQHF.

The chain joins TRBV6-2 or TRBV6-3 to TRBJ2-6, with D uncertain. The CDR3 runs to 16 residues. The V gene lost 7 bases and the J gene lost 0 bases, with 13 bases spanning the gap. Germline values: CDR1 MNHEY, CDR2 SVGEGT. For the CDR3, the DNA is TGTGCCAGCATCGTTTTCCCGAGCTCTGGGGCCAACGTCCTGACTTTC. This translates into CASIVFPSSGANVLTF.

This clonotype was detected only a few times. The chain recombines TRBV20-1 with TRBJ2-7; TRBD2 matches at 12 bases. There are 14 residues in the CDR3. Trimming at V came to 3 bases and at J to 7 bases, leaving 7 bases not matched to a gene. CDR1 is DFQATT and CDR2 is SNEGSKA in the germline V gene (reference sequence). The CDR3 loop is CSASQGLAGQEQYF. In nucleotides, the CDR3 is TGCAGTGCTAGTCAGGGACTAGCGGGTCAAGAGCAGTACTTC.

The chain carries TRBV10-3 and TRBJ2-7; the D is unclear. Trimming stripped 1 base from V and 9 bases from J, with 16 bases between. The germline V gene has CDR1 ENHRY and CDR2 SYGVKD. The CDR3 totals 14 residues. The CDR3 nucleotides read TGTGCCATCAGTGAGTTTTTTTCTCAGGATGGGCAGTACGTC. Protein product: CAISEFFSQDGQYV.

V gene TRBV7-2 combines with J gene TRBJ2-7; the D gene is possibly TRBD2 (6 bases). The CDR3 is made up of 14 amino acids. Per germline, CDR1 SGHTA and CDR2 FQGNSA. Between the trimmed V and J ends, which lost 7 bases and 2 bases, there was a span of 15 bases. CDR3 loop: CASTYRETTYEQYF. Written as DNA, the CDR3 is TGTGCCAGCACCTATCGGGAGACCACCTACGAGCAGTACTTC.

This clonotype has a handful of counts. The chain recombines TRBV20-1 with TRBJ1-1, with a weak D call TRBD1 (5 bases). Germline values: CDR1 DFQATT, CDR2 SNEGSKA (reference sequence). V was trimmed by 6 bases and J by 4 bases, leaving 18 bases between them. This CDR3 has 14 residues. The CDR3 region is CSARKPGPATEAFF. The CDR3 bases are TGCAGTGCAAGAAAGCCGGGACCGGCCACTGAAGCTTTCTTT.

On this clonotype: Mismatch with germline at one junction end may stem from a read error. This chain joins TRBV20-1 and TRBJ2-2; D is perhaps TRBD1 (7 bases). The germline V gene has CDR1 DFQATT and CDR2 SNEGSKA (reference sequence). The CDR3 spans 15 residues. Here the CDR3 DNA reads TGCTGTGCTAGCGTTCCAGGACAGGACACCGGGGAGCTGTTTTTT. Translated: CCASVPGQDTGELFF.

The chain combines TRBV29-1 with TRBJ2-5, with TRBD2 matching over 15 bases. CDR1 and CDR2 from the germline V gene are SQVTM and ANQGSEA. Losses at the gene ends were 1 base for V and 2 bases for J; bases not matched to a gene: 5. The length of the CDR3 is 17 residues. CDR3 region: CSVEGTSGRVYQETQYF. For the CDR3, the DNA is TGCAGCGTTGAAGGGACTAGCGGGAGGGTTTATCAAGAGACCCAGTACTTC.

V usage is TRBV7-2 and J usage is TRBJ1-2; TRBD1 matches 10 bases. The V gene's germline CDR1 is SGHTA and CDR2 FQGNSA. The CDR3 spans 14 residues. Germline trimming cut 7 bases from V and 6 bases from J; bases unmatched to any gene: 8. The CDR3 here is CASTGDRGQHGYTF. CDR3 in DNA: TGTGCCAGCACTGGGGACAGGGGACAGCATGGCTACACCTTC. Complete variable domain (other parts from reference TRBV7-2 and TRBJ1-2): GAGVSQSPSNKVTEKGKDVELRCDPISGHTALYWYRQSLGQGLEFLIYFQGNSAPDKSGLPSDRFSAERTGGSVSTLTIQRTQQEDSAVYLCASTGDRGQHGYTFGSGTRLTVV.

The rearrangement links TRBV30 to TRBJ2-2; D gene ambiguous. CDR3 size: 12 residues. Trimming took off 2 bases at V and 6 bases at J, with 7 bases between the two ends. CDR1 is GTSNPN, CDR2 SVGIG, per germline (reference sequence). The CDR3 loop reads CAWSRSAGELFF. CDR3 sequence (DNA): TGTGCCTGGAGTCGAAGCGCCGGGGAGCTGTTTTTT.

In this sample, this clonotype turned up a few times. The rearrangement joins TRBV7-2 to TRBJ2-3; possible D gene TRBD1, 5 bases. The CDR3 has 14 residues. Germline V gene data show CDR1 as SGHTA and CDR2 as FQGNSA. Trimming pared 2 bases from V and 2 bases from J, leaving 8 bases between. DNA of the CDR3: TGTGCCAGCAGCTTATGGACATACACAGATACGCAGTATTTT. Amino acids: CASSLWTYTDTQYF.

This clonotype was picked up a small number of times. V usage is TRBV7-9 and J usage is TRBJ2-1, with a tentative D call TRBD1 (5 bases). Trimming stripped 2 bases from V and 4 bases from J, with 15 bases between. Germline V gives CDR1 SEHNR, CDR2 FQNEAQ (reference sequence). This CDR3 contains 16 residues. Written as DNA, the CDR3 is TGTGCCAGCAGCTTACGTGTAGGGGCTATGTACAATGAGCAGTTCTTC. It yields the protein CASSLRVGAMYNEQFF.

Ten or more counts support this clonotype. The genes are TRBV20-1 and TRBJ2-4, with a tentative D call TRBD2 (5 bases). Germline assignment: CDR1 DFQATT and CDR2 SNEGSKA (reference sequence). The CDR3 consists of 13 residues. With 3 bases removed from V and 3 bases from J, the gap between germline ends came to 9 bases. The chain's CDR3 is CSASTRHKNIQYF. CDR3 in DNA: TGCAGTGCTAGTACTAGACACAAAAACATTCAGTACTTC.

This clonotype has at least ten counts. V gene TRBV7-6 combines with J gene TRBJ1-1; D is uncertain. CDR1 is SGHVS and CDR2 is FNYEAQ in the germline V gene. V was shortened by 3 bases and J by 1 base, with 9 bases between the two germline ends. CDR3 length equals 14 residues. The CDR3 DNA follows: TGTGCCAGCAGCTTTAAGGATTCGAACACTGAAGCTTTCTTT. This encodes CASSFKDSNTEAFF. Drawing the rest from reference TRBV7-6 and TRBJ1-1, the complete variable domain is GAGVSQSPRYKVTKRGQDVALRCDPISGHVSLYWYRQALGQGPEFLTYFNYEAQQDKSGLPNDRFSAERPEGSISTLTIQRTEQRDSAMYRCASSFKDSNTEAFFGQGTRLTVV.

V is TRBV28 and J is TRBJ2-7; 10 positions agree with TRBD2. Germline CDR1 reads MDHEN; CDR2 reads SYDVKM. The trim removed 6 bases at V and 6 bases at J, leaving 8 bases unmatched. The CDR3 spans 14 residues. As DNA, the CDR3 is TGTGCCAGCAGCCCAAAGCGGGAGGGCCGCGAGCAGTACTTC. It is translated as CASSPKREGREQYF.

The V gene is TRBV29-1, the J gene TRBJ1-5; a possible D gene is TRBD1 (5 bases). This CDR3 has 17 amino acids. Germline CDR1 and CDR2: SQVTM and ANQGSEA. With 4 bases removed from V and 2 bases from J, the gap between germline ends came to 21 bases. The CDR3 spells CSVVFQWGEGGNQPQHF. In DNA form, the CDR3 reads TGCAGCGTTGTTTTTCAGTGGGGGGAAGGAGGCAATCAGCCCCAGCATTTT. Full variable domain (remainder filled in from reference TRBV29-1 and TRBJ1-5): SAVISQKPSRDICQRGTSLTIQCQVDSQVTMMFWYRQQPGQSLTLIATANQGSEATYESGFVIDKFPISRPNLTFSTLTVSNMSPEDSSIYLCSVVFQWGEGGNQPQHFGDGTRLSIL.

This clonotype was detected a few times. CDR3 protein: CSARPPGQGETQYF. The CDR3 DNA is TGCAGTGCTAGACCCCCGGGACAAGGAGAGACCCAGTACTTC. The chain joins TRBV20-1 to TRBJ2-5, with a possible D match to TRBD1 (6 bases). CDR1 is DFQATT, CDR2 SNEGSKA, per germline (reference sequence). This CDR3 has 14 residues. The V and J ends lost 2 bases and 4 bases respectively, with 14 bases between them.

The sample holds a few counts of this clonotype. The chain uses TRBV6-2 or TRBV6-3 and TRBJ2-1; TRBD2 matches 16 bases. Germline V gene data show CDR1 as MNHEY and CDR2 as SVGEGT. Trimming at V came to 2 bases and at J to 3 bases, leaving 7 bases not matched to a gene. This CDR3 has 19 amino acids. The CDR3: CASSYRGTSGRGIYNEQFF. Written as DNA, the CDR3 is TGTGCCAGCAGTTACCGAGGGACTAGCGGGAGGGGTATCTACAATGAGCAGTTCTTC.

This clonotype was seen a handful of times. The chain combines TRBV5-1 with TRBJ2-1; a possible D gene is TRBD1 (6 bases). V lost 1 base and J lost 0, with 17 bases in between. CDR3 length equals 18 residues. CDR1 and CDR2 from the germline V gene are SGHRS and YFSETQ. CDR3: CASSLTYSGVSSYNEQFF. The CDR3 nucleotides read TGCGCCAGCAGCTTGACCTATTCAGGGGTTAGCTCCTACAATGAGCAGTTCTTC.

The table lists this clonotype with a few counts. This chain uses TRBV12-3 or TRBV12-4 with TRBJ2-1, with TRBD1 matching over 8 bases. The CDR3 length is 15 residues. The junction had 7 bases not matched to a gene; V was cut back by 3 bases and J by 6 bases. The CDR3 DNA reads TGTGCCAGCAGTTTTGGGGGGACAGGTACCAATGAGCAGTTCTTC. The encoded protein is CASSFGGTGTNEQFF.

There are many counts of this clonotype. The rearrangement uses TRBV25-1 and TRBJ2-3; 8 nucleotides align to TRBD1. The CDR3 runs 16 residues. In germline, CDR1 is MGHDK, CDR2 SYGVNS. With 3 bases clipped from V and 6 bases from J, the junction kept 11 bases outside the gene matches. In DNA form, the CDR3 reads TGTGCCAGCAGTGACCGACTGGACAGGGCGATTGATACGCAGTATTTT. This encodes CASSDRLDRAIDTQYF.

This clonotype occurred a few times. V gene TRBV12-3 or TRBV12-4 combines with J gene TRBJ1-4; D is unclear. The V end lost 3 bases, the J end lost 4 bases, and 9 bases lay between the germline ends. This CDR3 comprises 14 residues. This chain's CDR3 is CASSLSPLNEKLFF. For the CDR3, the DNA is TGTGCCAGCAGTTTGTCCCCCCTTAATGAAAAACTGTTTTTT.

At least ten counts were recorded for this clonotype. The chain links TRBV20-1 to TRBJ2-1, with TRBD2 matching over 13 bases. Germline V gene lookup returns CDR1 DFQATT and CDR2 SNEGSKA (reference sequence). CDR3 length: 16 residues. V dropped 6 bases and J dropped 1; count of bases not matched to a gene: 6. The CDR3, as DNA: TGCAGTGCAGCCGGACTAGCGGGAGATTCCTACAATGAGCAGTTCTTC. Protein sequence: CSAAGLAGDSYNEQFF.

This clonotype was observed a few times. V is TRBV20-1 and J is TRBJ2-7; 7 bases match TRBD2. The CDR3 sequence is 14 residues long. With 3 bases clipped from V and 7 bases from J, the junction kept 12 bases outside the gene matches. Germline lookup yields CDR1 DFQATT and CDR2 SNEGSKA (reference sequence). The CDR3 nucleotides read TGCAGTGCTAGCGGGACTACGTCCTTCGGGGAGCAGTACTTC. Its translation: CSASGTTSFGEQYF.

This clonotype was seen only a few times. V and J are TRBV7-2 and TRBJ2-5, with TRBD2 matching 8 bases. V shed 2 bases, J shed 5 bases, and the junction held 10 bases outside the gene matches. The CDR3 has 16 amino acids. Germline-derived CDR1 and CDR2 are SGHTA and FQGNSA. CDR3 amino acids: CASSLSGGRARETQYF. CDR3 DNA sequence: TGTGCCAGCAGCTTATCGGGAGGGAGGGCCCGGGAGACCCAGTACTTC. Complete variable domain (other parts from reference TRBV7-2 and TRBJ2-5): GAGVSQSPSNKVTEKGKDVELRCDPISGHTALYWYRQSLGQGLEFLIYFQGNSAPDKSGLPSDRFSAERTGGSVSTLTIQRTQQEDSAVYLCASSLSGGRARETQYFGPGTRLLVL.

The chain couples TRBV20-1 to TRBJ2-6; D gene unclear. Germline CDR1 DFQATT, CDR2 SNEGSKA (reference sequence). Trimming took off 3 bases at V and 0 bases at J, with 3 bases between the two ends. The CDR3 runs to 13 residues. CDR3 nucleotides: TGCAGTGCTAGCAGCTCTGGGGCCAACGTCCTGACTTTC. It yields the protein CSASSSGANVLTF.

The CDR3 is CASSLELARTQYF. The DNA of the CDR3 is TGCGCCAGCAGCTTGGAACTAGCGAGGACCCAGTACTTC. This chain uses TRBV5-1 with TRBJ2-5, with TRBD2 matching over 7 bases. The CDR3 is made up of 13 amino acids. Germline V gene sequence: CDR1 SGHRS, CDR2 YFSETQ. Unmatched junction bases numbered 3, after V lost 0 bases and J lost 7 bases.

This clonotype was counted a few times. The CDR3 spells CASSYSQADIYNEQFF. CDR3 in DNA: TGTGCCAGCAGTTACTCTCAAGCGGATATATACAATGAGCAGTTCTTC. The rearrangement links TRBV6-5 to TRBJ2-1, with a possible D match to TRBD2 (5 bases). This CDR3 contains 16 residues. V was trimmed by 0 bases and J by 4 bases, leaving 13 bases between them. CDR1 is MNHEY and CDR2 is SVGAGI in the germline V gene.

Ten or more counts support this clonotype. This rearrangement joins TRBV7-2 to TRBJ2-4; 7 positions match TRBD1. The CDR3 has 14 amino acids. V dropped 4 bases and J dropped 1; count of bases not matched to a gene: 1. Germline values: CDR1 SGHTA, CDR2 FQGNSA. The CDR3 here is CASSYRGAKNIQYF. The DNA for the CDR3 is TGTGCCAGCAGCTACAGGGGTGCCAAAAACATTCAGTACTTC.

In the case of this clonotype: This may be a read error, as it is one base from a much larger clone. The rearrangement joins TRBV6-1 to TRBJ2-3; TRBD1 is a possible D gene (6 bases). Trimming pared 6 bases from V and 4 bases from J, leaving 17 bases between. Germline lookup yields CDR1 MNHNS and CDR2 SASEGT. This CDR3 has 15 residues. The CDR3 nucleotides are TGTGCCAGCAGCCCTAGCTGGGGGCTTGCAGATACGCAGTATTTT. Translating gives CASSPSWGLADTQYF.